The 23 T cell receptor beta chains in this list originate from one sample, sequenced in a study of cytotoxic CD8 clonotypes in ibrutinib-treated CLL. Libraries were prepared by immunoSEQ multiplex PCR; TCRdb keeps only in-frame clonotypes and omits some of them. The sample includes roughly 30,000 clones, about 76% of them seen just once. The specimen was PBMCs, collected after 36 months of ibrutinib treatment. The receptor set was obtained from a human donor with chronic lymphocytic leukemia.

The chain carries TRBV7-3 and TRBJ2-3; 9 nucleotides line up with TRBD1. The germline CDR1 and CDR2 sequences are SGHTA and FQGTGA. The CDR3 extends over 16 amino acids. V shed 4 bases, J shed 0 bases, and the junction held 5 bases outside the gene matches. The CDR3, as DNA: TGTGCCAGCAGCTCCAAGACAGGGGGGAGCACAGATACGCAGTATTTT. Amino acids: CASSSKTGGSTDTQYF.

The chain joins TRBV6-5 to TRBJ2-1; D possibly corresponds to TRBD2 (5 bases). The CDR3 consists of 14 residues. CDR1 is MNHEY and CDR2 is SVGAGI in the germline V gene. V was pared by 2 bases and J by 0 bases, with 5 bases between. The CDR3 spells CASSYGSSYNEQFF. The DNA of the CDR3 is TGTGCCAGCAGTTACGGGAGCTCCTACAATGAGCAGTTCTTC.

The chain uses TRBV7-9 and TRBJ2-7; 9 nucleotides agree with TRBD2. This CDR3 is 13 amino acids long. V trimming: 5 bases; J trimming: 5 bases; junction bases outside the gene matches: 4. Germline CDR1 and CDR2: SEHNR and FQNEAQ (reference sequence). The CDR3 DNA reads TGTGCCAGCAGCAATAGCGGGGGTAACGAGCAGTACTTC. Encoded protein: CASSNSGGNEQYF.

This chain links TRBV27 with TRBJ2-1; D remains unclear. Trimming removed 5 bases from V and 0 bases from J, with 8 bases in between. Germline values: CDR1 MNHEY, CDR2 SMNVEV (reference sequence). CDR3 length equals 14 residues. DNA for the CDR3: TGTGCCAGCAGTGACTTCTACTCCTACAATGAGCAGTTCTTC. It encodes CASSDFYSYNEQFF.

V usage is TRBV7-9 and J usage is TRBJ1-2, with D perhaps matching TRBD1 (6 bases). This CDR3 is 16 amino acids long. Between the trimmed V and J ends, which lost 5 bases and 0 bases, there was a span of 16 bases. CDR1 SEHNR and CDR2 FQNEAQ come from the germline V gene (reference sequence). In DNA form, the CDR3 reads TGTGCCAGCAGCGCAGGGACACATCTAGCTAACTATGGCTACACCTTC. It yields the protein CASSAGTHLANYGYTF.

This clone has only a few counts. This rearrangement joins TRBV21-1 to TRBJ1-5. TRBV21-1 is annotated as a pseudogene. The CDR3 covers 17 residues. CDR3 nucleotide sequence: TGTGCCAGCAGCAAAGAGAGGGCAGGGGAGGGCAATCAGCCCCAGCATTTT. As protein: CASSKERAGEGNQPQHF.

This clone was seen a few times. The CDR3 sequence: CASSLLAGNSYNEQFF. CDR3 nucleotides: TGTGCCAGCAGCTTACTAGCGGGGAACTCCTACAATGAGCAGTTCTTC. The chain uses TRBV5-5 and TRBJ2-1; the match to TRBD2 covers 10 bases. The CDR3 is made up of 16 amino acids. Trimming at V came to 2 bases and at J to 0 bases, leaving 2 bases not matched to a gene. Per germline, CDR1 SGHKS and CDR2 YYEKEE (reference sequence).

The V call is TRBV5-8, the J call TRBJ1-6; perhaps TRBD1 as D (5 bases). The ends were cut back, 1 base at V and 10 bases at J, with 15 bases in the middle. Per the germline V gene, CDR1 is SGHTS and CDR2 is YDEGEE. The CDR3 runs to 15 residues. In DNA, the CDR3 is TGTGCCAGCAGCTTGTGGGGCGTACGGGGGTCACCCCTCCACTTT. It codes for CASSLWGVRGSPLHF.

The chain recombines TRBV19 with TRBJ2-3; 12 nucleotides line up with TRBD2. CDR3 length: 15 amino acids. J was trimmed by 5 bases and V by 3 bases; bases with no gene match: 3. Germline values: CDR1 LNHDA, CDR2 SQIVND (reference sequence). As DNA, the CDR3 is TGTGCCAGTAGTATCGTACTAGCGGGGGGAGATACGCAGTATTTT. It is translated as CASSIVLAGGDTQYF.

This chain links TRBV21-1 with TRBJ2-2; TRBD1, the table's D call, was not compared with the DNA. TRBV21-1 is marked as a pseudogene. The CDR3 has 17 residues. The CDR3 spells CASSTRTDRGDTGELFF. The CDR3 region has the DNA TGTGCCAGCAGCACAAGAACAGACAGGGGGGACACCGGGGAGCTGTTTTTT.

The chain couples TRBV18 to TRBJ2-7, with D tentatively TRBD2 (5 bases). The CDR3 sequence is 14 residues long. Germline V CDR1 and CDR2: KGHSH, LQKENI. Trimming shortened V by 3 bases and J by 2 bases, and 11 bases separated the two germline ends. CDR3 residues: CASSPERTTYEQYF. For the CDR3, the DNA is TGTGCCAGCTCACCGGAGCGGACGACCTACGAGCAGTACTTC. The whole variable domain, remainder taken from reference TRBV18 and TRBJ2-7, is NAGVMQNPRHLVRRRGQEARLRCSPMKGHSHVYWYRQLPEEGLKFMVYLQKENIIDESGMPKERFSAEFPKEGPSILRIQQVVRGDSAAYFCASSPERTTYEQYFGPGTRLTVT.

The chain is built from TRBV27 and TRBJ2-6; D is undetermined. V lost 5 bases to trimming and J lost 5 bases, with 13 bases between them. The CDR3 length is 15 residues. Germline V gene data show CDR1 as MNHEY and CDR2 as SMNVEV (reference sequence). The CDR3 nucleotides are TGTGCCAGCAGTATAACGGTCGTAAGGGCCAACGTCCTGACTTTC. It translates to CASSITVVRANVLTF.

This chain joins TRBV5-1 and TRBJ2-3; TRBD2 matches at 8 bases. There are 16 residues in the CDR3. Germline loops: CDR1 SGHRS, CDR2 YFSETQ. Unmatched junction bases numbered 13, after V lost 4 bases and J lost 6 bases. CDR3 nucleotide sequence: TGCGCCAGCAGCCCACGCGGGGGGCCGTCTTCGGATACGCAGTATTTT. This translates into CASSPRGGPSSDTQYF. Full variable domain (outside the CDR3, taken from reference TRBV5-1 and TRBJ2-3): KAGVTQTPRYLIKTRGQQVTLSCSPISGHRSVSWYQQTPGQGLQFLFEYFSETQRNKGNFPGRFSGRQFSNSRSEMNVSTLELGDSALYLCASSPRGGPSSDTQYFGPGTRLTVL.

This chain links TRBV7-9 with TRBJ2-3, with D unclear. This CDR3 has 16 amino acids. CDR1 SEHNR and CDR2 FQNEAQ come from the germline V gene (reference sequence). Trimming stripped 1 base from V and 0 bases from J, with 11 bases between. The CDR3 sequence is CASSLVLTHSTDTQYF. CDR3 DNA: TGTGCCAGCAGCTTAGTGTTGACGCACAGCACAGATACGCAGTATTTT.

The chain couples TRBV7-8 to TRBJ2-7, with TRBD1 as a possible D gene (6 bases). The CDR3 extends over 15 amino acids. Germline CDR1 SGHVS, CDR2 FQNEAQ. Trimming cost V 5 bases and J 0 bases, with 14 bases left between them. The CDR3 here is CASSPRQALSYEQYF. The CDR3 DNA reads TGTGCCAGCAGCCCCAGACAGGCTCTCTCCTACGAGCAGTACTTC. The variable domain in full, with the rest retrieved from reference TRBV7-8 and TRBJ2-7, is GAGVSQSPRYKVAKRGQDVALRCDPISGHVSLFWYQQALGQGPEFLTYFQNEAQLDKSGLPSDRFFAERPEGSVSTLKIQRTQQEDSAVYLCASSPRQALSYEQYFGPGTRLTVT.

The V call is TRBV5-1, the J call TRBJ1-1; no reliable D call. The CDR3 is 15 residues long. From germline, CDR1 is SGHRS and CDR2 YFSETQ. V lost 2 bases and J lost 0, with 11 bases in between. DNA for the CDR3: TGCGCCAGCAGCTTTCAACACCCCTTGAACACTGAAGCTTTCTTT. Its translation: CASSFQHPLNTEAFF.

This chain uses TRBV27 with TRBJ1-2, with TRBD1 matching 8 bases. This CDR3 has 15 amino acids. The J segment lost 9 bases and the V segment lost 1 base, leaving 10 bases of the junction unmatched. Germline CDR1 is MNHEY and CDR2 is SMNVEV (reference sequence). CDR3 amino acids: CASSLFLGQGSSYTF. CDR3 nucleotide sequence: TGTGCCAGCAGTTTATTCCTCGGACAGGGTAGTAGCTACACCTTC.

This clone showed up just a few times. V gene TRBV7-9 combines with J gene TRBJ1-2, with D hard to call. V lost 4 bases, J lost 7 bases, and 22 bases lay in between. The CDR3 is 16 amino acids. CDR1 SEHNR and CDR2 FQNEAQ come from the germline V gene (reference sequence). CDR3 DNA sequence: TGTGCCAGCAGCTCGGAGGTTCGGGTGTTTGAGTCTGGCTACACCTTC. As protein: CASSSEVRVFESGYTF.

The J gene is TRBJ2-2, the V gene TRBV27; 15 nucleotides line up with TRBD2. In germline, CDR1 is MNHEY, CDR2 SMNVEV (reference sequence). The CDR3 consists of 16 residues. The trim removed 6 bases at V and 5 bases at J, leaving 4 bases unmatched. This CDR3 is CASRRGTSGGTGELFF. DNA of the CDR3: TGTGCCAGCAGACGTGGGACTAGCGGGGGGACCGGGGAGCTGTTTTTT.

This chain uses TRBV30 with TRBJ1-2; tentative D call: TRBD1 (5 bases). Germline CDR1 and CDR2: GTSNPN and SVGIG (reference sequence). This CDR3 region has 12 residues. Trimming took 5 bases from V and 4 from J, leaving 11 bases between them. Written as DNA, the CDR3 is TGTGCCTGGGGCAGGGAGGCCTATGGCTACACCTTC. The encoded protein is CAWGREAYGYTF.

The CDR3 region is CASSRNWVDEQFF. In DNA form, the CDR3 reads TGCGCCAGCAGCCGCAACTGGGTCGATGAGCAGTTCTTC. The chain uses TRBV4-1 and TRBJ2-1; D remains unclear. Trimming took 4 bases from V and 8 from J, leaving 12 bases between them. Per the germline V gene, CDR1 is MGHRA and CDR2 is YSYEKL. This CDR3 contains 13 residues.

The chain carries TRBV5-1 and TRBJ1-2, with 9 bases aligning to TRBD1. V lost 3 bases, J lost 6 bases, and 6 bases stayed unmatched. Germline assignment: CDR1 SGHRS and CDR2 YFSETQ. This CDR3 spans 14 amino acids. CDR3 sequence reads: CASSSGTGHDGYTF. In nucleotides, the CDR3 is TGCGCCAGCAGCTCCGGGACAGGGCATGATGGCTACACCTTC.

The genes are TRBV29-1 and TRBJ2-7; 7 bases align to TRBD2. This CDR3 has 12 amino acids. The germline CDR1 and CDR2 sequences are SQVTM and ANQGSEA. Trimming took 4 bases from V and 3 from J; bases not matched to a gene: 3. CDR3 DNA: TGCAGCGTTGGGGAGGGATTCTACGAGCAGTACTTC. This codes for CSVGEGFYEQYF.